The T cell receptor (beta chain) under discussion was sequenced for a study of blood T cell repertoires in COVID-19. Study as a whole: The study drew acute and convalescent COVID-19 samples from the United States, Italy and Spain.

Germline V gene lookup returns CDR1 SGHKS and CDR2 YYEKEE (reference sequence). CDR3 length equals 16 residues. V was shortened by 0 bases and J by 2 bases, with 9 bases between the two germline ends. The method was immunoSEQ multiplex PCR; TCRdb's version includes in-frame clones alone and lacks a portion of them. The data contain 140,000 to 150,000 clones, about four fifths of them singletons. The material sequenced was peripheral blood. The receptor's source is a human donor with acute or convalescent COVID-19. The donor label of this sample is uncertain. This chain connects TRBV5-5 to TRBJ2-6, with D tentatively TRBD2 (6 bases). Here the CDR3 reads CASSLVGGTGANVLTF. CDR3 DNA: TGTGCCAGCAGCTTGGTGGGGGGAACTGGGGCCAACGTCCTGACTTTC.